A selection of T cell receptor beta chains follows, all from one sample in a study of identical twins. TCRdb used MiXCR to reprocess the 5' RACE reads, holding one entry per CDR3 protein. This table has 690,000 or so distinct CDR3 sequences, over 8.5% appearing once. The same specimen was also included in a second study, on yellow fever vaccine responses in identical twins.

Sequenced input: PBMCs. These receptors all stem from a woman in her late teens or twenties in good health. Both conserved end residues are part of each CDR3.

V	J	CDR3
TRBV27	TRBJ1-2	CASSLLREASGYTF
TRBV5-1	TRBJ2-5	CASSRLNLAGGHQETQYF
TRBV20-1	TRBJ2-3	CSAPFSGRATDTQYF
TRBV5-6	TRBJ2-7	CASASGTGLEYYEQYF
TRBV29-1	TRBJ2-2	CSVGLGARGAFGELFF
TRBV5-1	TRBJ1-1	CASSLTGKPNTEAFF
TRBV6-1	TRBJ2-5	CASRTSGRGETQYF
TRBV11-2	TRBJ1-1	CASSSGLLQRRGTEAFF
TRBV11-3	TRBJ2-2	CASSRRDGGRPGELFF
TRBV2	TRBJ2-2	CASGSGPTGELFF
TRBV12-3/TRBV12-4	TRBJ2-1	CASSSRQVRGNEQFF
TRBV4-1	TRBJ1-2	CASSQDPKTGSGYTF
TRBV4-1	TRBJ2-2	CASSHPGSSNTGELFF
TRBV3-1	TRBJ2-5	CASSLSGVETQYF
TRBV6-5	TRBJ2-7	CASSYSLQSYEQYF
TRBV12-3/TRBV12-4	TRBJ2-3	CASSFWGLGTDTQYF